The present TCR beta chain was sequenced within a study of CD8+ T cells in alopecia areata. For the study at large: Treatment of the treated patients consisted of oral tofacitinib, 5 to 10 mg twice daily. General observations from the study: Scalp samples also yield sequences of resident alphabeta T cells from normal skin. Persistence of many expanded lesional clones was seen in scalp and blood during tofacitinib. Researchers report lesional scalp, most notably alopecia totalis/universalis, outstripped normal scalp in clonality.

Between the trimmed V and J ends, which lost 2 bases and 4 bases, there was a span of 8 bases. CDR3 size: 14 residues. From germline, CDR1 is SNHLY and CDR2 FYNNEI. Comment on this clone: The antigen remains undetermined.

Extracted RNA was reverse transcribed, and the resulting cDNA served as sequencing template. Measured with immunoSEQ multiplex PCR; TCRdb has only the in-frame clones, and not every one. Among approximately 120,000 clones listed, 61% were seen once. Treatment here: oral pan-JAK inhibitor, 5-10 mg twice daily. The TCR originated in a human donor with alopecia areata. The material sequenced was CD4+ T cells sorted from blood, taken at week 4, from a patient treated with tofacitinib. The J gene is TRBJ2-2, the V gene TRBV2; possibly TRBD2 for D (5 bases). The CDR3 nucleotides read TGTGCCAGCAGTGAAAGCAGCGGCACCGGGGAGCTGTTTTTT. It codes for CASSESSGTGELFF.